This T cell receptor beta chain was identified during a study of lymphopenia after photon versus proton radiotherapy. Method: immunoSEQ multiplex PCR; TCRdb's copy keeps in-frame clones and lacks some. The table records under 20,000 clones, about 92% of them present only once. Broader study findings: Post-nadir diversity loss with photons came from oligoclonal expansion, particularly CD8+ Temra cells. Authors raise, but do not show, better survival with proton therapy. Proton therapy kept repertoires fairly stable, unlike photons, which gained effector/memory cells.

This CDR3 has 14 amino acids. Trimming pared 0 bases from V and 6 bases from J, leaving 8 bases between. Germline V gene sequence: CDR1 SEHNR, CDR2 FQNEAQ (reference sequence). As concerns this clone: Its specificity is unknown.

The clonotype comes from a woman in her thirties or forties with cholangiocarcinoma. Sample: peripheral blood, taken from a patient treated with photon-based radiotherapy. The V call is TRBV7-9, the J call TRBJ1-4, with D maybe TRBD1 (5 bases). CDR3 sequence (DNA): TGTGCCAGCAGCTTAGCAAGGGACGATGAAAAACTGTTTTTT. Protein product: CASSLARDDEKLFF.